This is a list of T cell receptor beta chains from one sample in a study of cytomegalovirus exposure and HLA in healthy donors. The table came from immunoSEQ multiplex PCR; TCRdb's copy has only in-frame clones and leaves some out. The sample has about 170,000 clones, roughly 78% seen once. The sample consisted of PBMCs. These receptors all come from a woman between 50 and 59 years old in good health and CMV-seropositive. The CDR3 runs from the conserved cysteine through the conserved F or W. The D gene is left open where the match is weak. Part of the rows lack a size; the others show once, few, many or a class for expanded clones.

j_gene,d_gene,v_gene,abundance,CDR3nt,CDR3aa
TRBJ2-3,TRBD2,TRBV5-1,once,TGCGCCAGCAGCACCCTGACTAGCGGGGGAGGTGATACGCAGTATTTT,CASSTLTSGGGDTQYF
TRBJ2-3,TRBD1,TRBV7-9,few,TGTGCCAGCAGCTTAAGGAGGGACAGGTCTACAGATACGCAGTATTTT,CASSLRRDRSTDTQYF
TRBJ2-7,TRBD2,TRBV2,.,TGTGCCTCCTTGGGACTAGCGGGGTCCAACGAGCAGTACTTC,CASLGLAGSNEQYF
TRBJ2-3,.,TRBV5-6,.,TGTGCCAGCGGAGGACGAAGTGCAGATACGCAGTATTTT,CASGGRSADTQYF
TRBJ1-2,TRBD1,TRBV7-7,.,TGTGCTAGCAGCTTAGTGGGACAGGAGAACTATGGCTACACCTTC,CASSLVGQENYGYTF
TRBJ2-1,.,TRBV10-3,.,TGTGCCATCAGTGGTCAGGGTGAAGAGCAGTTCTTC,CAISGQGEEQFF
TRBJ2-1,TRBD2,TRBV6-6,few,TGTGCCAGCAGTTGGGGACTAGAGGCGCTAAATGAGCAGTTCTTC,CASSWGLEALNEQFF
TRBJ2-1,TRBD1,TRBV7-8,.,TGTGCCAGCAGCTCACAAAGGACAGGCAAATCCTACAATGAGCAGTTCTTC,CASSSQRTGKSYNEQFF
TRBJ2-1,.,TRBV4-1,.,TGCGCCAGCAGCCAAAAATCCACAGCAGGCACTGAGCAGTTCTTC,CASSQKSTAGTEQFF
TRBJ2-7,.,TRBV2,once,TGTGCCAGCTTGGACTTCAACGAGCAGTACTTC,CASLDFNEQYF
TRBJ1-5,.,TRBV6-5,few,TGTGCCAGCAGTGAAAGGGGTAATCAGCCCCAGCATTTT,CASSERGNQPQHF
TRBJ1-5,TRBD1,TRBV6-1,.,TGTGCCAGCACCCCAGACAGGGAAGGCGATCAGCCCCAGCATTTT,CASTPDREGDQPQHF
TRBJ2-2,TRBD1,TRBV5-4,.,TGTGCCAGCAGCTTGGGGGGACAGGGGGCCGGCACCGGGGAGCTGTTTTTT,CASSLGGQGAGTGELFF
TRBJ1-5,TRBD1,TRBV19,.,TGTGCCAGTAGTCCCAAGACAGGGGGCAATCAGCCCCAGCATTTT,CASSPKTGGNQPQHF
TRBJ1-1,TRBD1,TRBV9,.,TGTGCCAGCAGCGAGGGGGCCGGTGGTCTCGTCACTGAAGCTTTCTTT,CASSEGAGGLVTEAFF
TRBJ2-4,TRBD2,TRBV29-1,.,TGCAGAGCTAGCGGGGGGCGGGCCAAAAACATTCAGTACTTC,CRASGGRAKNIQYF
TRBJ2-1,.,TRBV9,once,TGTGCCAGCAGCGGCGCAGGGAATGAGCAGTTCTTC,CASSGAGNEQFF
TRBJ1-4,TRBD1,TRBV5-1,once,TGCGCCAGCAGCCCGACAGGGGTAGGGGAAAAACTGTTTTTT,CASSPTGVGEKLFF
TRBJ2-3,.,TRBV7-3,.,TGTGCCAGCAGCTTATCGGGGGGCGTTACAGATACGCAGTATTTT,CASSLSGGVTDTQYF
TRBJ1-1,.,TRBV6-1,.,TGTGCCAGCAGTGAAGGCAGTTTTGGAGGCACTGAAGCTTTCTTT,CASSEGSFGGTEAFF
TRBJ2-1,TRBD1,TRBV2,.,TGTGCCAGCAGTGGACAGGGGAATGAGCAGTTCTTC,CASSGQGNEQFF
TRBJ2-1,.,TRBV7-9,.,TGTGCCAGCAGCTCTTTAACACCGTACAATGAGCAGTTCTTC,CASSSLTPYNEQFF
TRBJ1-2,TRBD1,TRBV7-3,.,TGTGCCAGCAGCTTGAGAGACAGGGAGCGCTACACCTTC,CASSLRDRERYTF
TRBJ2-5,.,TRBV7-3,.,TGTGCCAGCAGCTTAAGTGTCGGGGAGACCCAGTACTTC,CASSLSVGETQYF
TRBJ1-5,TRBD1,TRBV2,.,TGTGCCAGCAGTGGTGACAGGGGTCAGCCCCAGCATTTT,CASSGDRGQPQHF
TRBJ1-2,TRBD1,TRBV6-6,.,TGTGCCAGCAGTTACTCAAACAGGGGAGAAGGCTACACCTTC,CASSYSNRGEGYTF
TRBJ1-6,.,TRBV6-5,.,TGTGCCAGCAGTTACGCCAGGTTGAATTCACCCCTCCACTTT,CASSYARLNSPLHF
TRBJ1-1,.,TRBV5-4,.,TGTGCCAGCAGCTCGAAGAAGGGGGGGGATAACACTGAAGCTTTCTTT,CASSSKKGGDNTEAFF
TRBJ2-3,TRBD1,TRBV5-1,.,TGCGCCAGCAGCTTGATGACGGGACAGGGTGTAGATACGCAGTATTTT,CASSLMTGQGVDTQYF
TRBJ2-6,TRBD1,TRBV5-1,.,TGCGCCAGCAGCTTCGGACAGGGGGGGAACGTCCTGACTTTC,CASSFGQGGNVLTF
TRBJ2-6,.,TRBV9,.,TGTGCCAGCAGCCTAAGAACTTCCGTCCTGACTTTC,CASSLRTSVLTF
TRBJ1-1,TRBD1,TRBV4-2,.,TGTGCCAGCAGCCAAGAGGGACAGCTGAACACTGAAGCTTTCTTT,CASSQEGQLNTEAFF
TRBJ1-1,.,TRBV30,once,TGTGCCTGGAGTGTACAGAGGAGGTTCGCGGAAGATGACACTGAAGCTTTCTTT,CAWSVQRRFAEDDTEAFF
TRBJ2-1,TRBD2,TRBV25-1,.,TGTGCCAGCAGTGAACTTGGGCGGGGGGGCCGGGATGAGCAGTTCTTC,CASSELGRGGRDEQFF
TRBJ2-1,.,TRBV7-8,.,TGTGCCAGCAGCTTCCGGGACAATGAGCAGTTCTTC,CASSFRDNEQFF
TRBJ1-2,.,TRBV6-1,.,TGTGCCAGCAGTGATCGGGTCTACACCTTC,CASSDRVYTF
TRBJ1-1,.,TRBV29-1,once,TGCAGCGTTGGTAAGGGCAGGAGCGGTATGAACACTGAAGCTTTCTTT,CSVGKGRSGMNTEAFF
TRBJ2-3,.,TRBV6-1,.,TGTGCCAGCAGCTTCCGGACTACCACAGATACGCAGTATTTT,CASSFRTTTDTQYF
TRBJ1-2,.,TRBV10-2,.,TGCGCCAGCAGTGAGGGGAGCTATGGCTACACCTTC,CASSEGSYGYTF
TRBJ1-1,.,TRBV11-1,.,TGTGCCAGCAGCTCCTCAGGCACGGAGAACACTGAAGCTTTCTTT,CASSSSGTENTEAFF
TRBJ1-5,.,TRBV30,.,TGTGCCTGGAGACAGGGTAGGGATCAGCCCCAGCATTTT,CAWRQGRDQPQHF
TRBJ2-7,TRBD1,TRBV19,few,TGTGCCAGTAACCCCACAGGGGTCAGCAAGGGGTACGAGCAGTACTTC,CASNPTGVSKGYEQYF
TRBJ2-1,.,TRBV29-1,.,TGCAGCGTTGCCCTAGTTTACTCCTACAATGAGCAGTTCTTC,CSVALVYSYNEQFF
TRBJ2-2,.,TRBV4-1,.,TGCGCCAGCAGCCAAGAAAGGCGGATCACCGGGGAGCTGTTTTTT,CASSQERRITGELFF
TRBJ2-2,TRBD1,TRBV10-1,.,TGCGCCCGACAGGGTATTGGGAGGAACACCGGGGAGCTGTTTTTT,CARQGIGRNTGELFF
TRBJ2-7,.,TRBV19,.,TGTGCCAGTAGTCCAGAGACTACCGGCTACGAGCAGTACTTC,CASSPETTGYEQYF
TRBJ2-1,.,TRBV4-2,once,TGTGCCAGCAGCCAGGAGGGATCAGGGAACAATGAGCAGTTCTTC,CASSQEGSGNNEQFF
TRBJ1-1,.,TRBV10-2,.,TGCGCCAGCGGTCGGGGAAACCTTAAGGGTGGTTCTGGCACTGAAGCTTTCTTT,CASGRGNLKGGSGTEAFF
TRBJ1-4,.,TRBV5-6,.,TGTGCCAGCAGCCCGACTCCGGGACAAAATAATGAAAAACTGTTTTTT,CASSPTPGQNNEKLFF
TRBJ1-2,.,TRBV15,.,TGTGCCACCAGCAGAGGGCGGGAGGATGGCTACACCTTC,CATSRGREDGYTF
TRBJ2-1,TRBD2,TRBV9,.,TGTGCCAGCAGCGTTATCGGGGGGGCCTCCTACAATGAGCAGTTCTTC,CASSVIGGASYNEQFF
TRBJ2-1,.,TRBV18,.,TGTGCCAGCTCACAATCGCCCGGGACAAACTCCTACAATGAGCAGTTCTTC,CASSQSPGTNSYNEQFF